The sequence of this T cell receptor beta chain was determined in a study of CXCR3-negative and CXCR3-positive naive CD8 T cells. TRB cDNA was prepared as libraries by UMI-labeled 5' RACE. TCRdb reanalyzed the 5' RACE reads and collapses them to one entry per CDR3 protein, without DNA. The ten most abundant clones cover 23% of a sample with around 57,000 distinct CDR3 sequences. CDR1 and CDR2 from the germline V gene are MNHEY and SVGAGI. The CDR3 runs to 12 residues. As concerns this clonotype: Its antigen is not identified.

Regarding the study as a whole: Naive subsets did not differ in surface CD5, and the authors estimated TCR strength using properties of the TRB CDR3. Within a donor, both naive subsets shared TRBV-TRBJ usage, unlike memory cells.

The chain couples TRBV6-5 to TRBJ2-2. Material for sequencing was memory CD8+ T cells from blood. The clonotype originates from a human donor in good health. Some clones in this sample may be carry-over from other donors' samples. CDR3 in amino acids: CASSQVAGELFF.